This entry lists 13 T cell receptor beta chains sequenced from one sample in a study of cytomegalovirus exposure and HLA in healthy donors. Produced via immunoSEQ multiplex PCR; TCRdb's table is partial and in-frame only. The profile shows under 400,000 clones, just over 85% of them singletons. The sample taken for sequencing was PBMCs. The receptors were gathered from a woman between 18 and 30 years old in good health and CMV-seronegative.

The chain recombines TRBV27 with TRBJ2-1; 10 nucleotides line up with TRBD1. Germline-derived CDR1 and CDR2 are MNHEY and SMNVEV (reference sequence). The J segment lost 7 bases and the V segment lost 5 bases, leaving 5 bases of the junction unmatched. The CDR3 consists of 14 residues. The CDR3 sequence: CASSPGTGVNEQFF. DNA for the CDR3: TGTGCCAGCAGTCCGGGGACAGGGGTGAATGAGCAGTTCTTC.

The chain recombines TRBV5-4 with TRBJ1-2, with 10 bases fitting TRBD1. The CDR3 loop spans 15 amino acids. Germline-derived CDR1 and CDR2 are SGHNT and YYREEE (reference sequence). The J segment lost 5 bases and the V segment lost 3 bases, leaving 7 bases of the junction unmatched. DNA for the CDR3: TGTGCCAGCAGCTCCCCGGGACAGGGGACGTATGGCTACACCTTC. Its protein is CASSSPGQGTYGYTF.

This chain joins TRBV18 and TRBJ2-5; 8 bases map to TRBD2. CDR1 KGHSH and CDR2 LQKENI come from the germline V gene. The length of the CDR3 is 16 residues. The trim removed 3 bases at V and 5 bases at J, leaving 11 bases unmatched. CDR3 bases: TGTGCCAGCTCACCCTCCCGGGGGGGGCTTATCGAGACCCAGTACTTC. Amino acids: CASSPSRGGLIETQYF.

CDR3 sequence reads: CASSPRGSSYEQYF. The CDR3 DNA follows: TGTGCCAGCAGCCCGCGGGGGTCGTCCTACGAGCAGTACTTC. The chain carries TRBV13 and TRBJ2-7, with TRBD2 matching 7 bases. The CDR3 has 14 residues. The J segment lost 1 base and the V segment lost 5 bases, leaving 5 bases of the junction unmatched. Germline loops: CDR1 PRHDT, CDR2 FYEKMQ (reference sequence).

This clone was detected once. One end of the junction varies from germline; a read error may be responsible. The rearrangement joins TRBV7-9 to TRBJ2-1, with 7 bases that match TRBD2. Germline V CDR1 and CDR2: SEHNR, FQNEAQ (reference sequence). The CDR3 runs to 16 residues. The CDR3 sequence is CASSLAASGTYNEQFF. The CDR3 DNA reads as TGTGCCAGCAGCCTAGCGGCTAGCGGAACTTACAATGAGCAGTTCTTC.

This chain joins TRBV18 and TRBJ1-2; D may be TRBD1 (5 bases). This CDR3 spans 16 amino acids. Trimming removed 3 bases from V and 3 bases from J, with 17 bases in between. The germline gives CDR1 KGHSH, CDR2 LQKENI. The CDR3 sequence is CASSPLPQGMDYGYTF. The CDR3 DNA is TGTGCCAGCTCACCCCTCCCTCAGGGCATGGACTATGGCTACACCTTC.

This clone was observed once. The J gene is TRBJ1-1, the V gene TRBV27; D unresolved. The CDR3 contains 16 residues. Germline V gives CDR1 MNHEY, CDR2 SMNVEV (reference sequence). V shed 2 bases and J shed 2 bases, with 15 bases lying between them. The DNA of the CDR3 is TGTGCCAGCAGTTTACGTGACTACCTATACAACACTGAAGCTTTCTTT. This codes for CASSLRDYLYNTEAFF.

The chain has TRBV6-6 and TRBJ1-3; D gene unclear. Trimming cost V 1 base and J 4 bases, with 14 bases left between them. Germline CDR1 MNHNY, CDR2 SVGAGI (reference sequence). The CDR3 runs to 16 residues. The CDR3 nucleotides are TGTGCCAGCAGTTACTACCCGGTTGTGGTAGGAAACACCATATATTTT. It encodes CASSYYPVVVGNTIYF.

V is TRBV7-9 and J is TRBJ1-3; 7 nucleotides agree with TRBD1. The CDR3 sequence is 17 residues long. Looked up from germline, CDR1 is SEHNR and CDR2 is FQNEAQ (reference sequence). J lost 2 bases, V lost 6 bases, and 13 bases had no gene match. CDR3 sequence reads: CASSKAISGQTGNTIYF. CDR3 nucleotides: TGTGCCAGCAGTAAAGCAATCTCGGGACAGACTGGAAACACCATATATTTT.

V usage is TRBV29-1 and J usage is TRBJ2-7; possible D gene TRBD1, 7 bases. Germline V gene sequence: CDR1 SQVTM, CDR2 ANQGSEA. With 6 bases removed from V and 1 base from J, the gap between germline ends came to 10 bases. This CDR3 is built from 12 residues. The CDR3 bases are TGCAGCGTCGCGGGACAGTCCTACGAGCAGTACTTC. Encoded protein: CSVAGQSYEQYF.

DNA of the CDR3: TGTGCCAGCAGGGAACAGGGGAACACAAACGAGCAGTACTTC. Translated, it gives CASREQGNTNEQYF. The chain has TRBV7-9 and TRBJ2-7, with 7 bases matching TRBD1. Germline lookup yields CDR1 SEHNR and CDR2 FQNEAQ (reference sequence). The V segment lost 6 bases and the J segment 5 bases; nucleotides outside the gene matches: 10. The CDR3 runs 14 residues.

CDR3 coding DNA: TGTGCCAGCAGTGAGGCTAGCTCGGGAGATACGCAGTATTTT. Encoded protein: CASSEASSGDTQYF. The genes are TRBV2 and TRBJ2-3, with TRBD2 as a possible D gene (5 bases). The CDR3 runs to 14 residues. The germline CDR1 and CDR2 sequences are SNHLY and FYNNEI. The V gene lost 3 bases and the J gene lost 5 bases, with 12 bases spanning the gap.

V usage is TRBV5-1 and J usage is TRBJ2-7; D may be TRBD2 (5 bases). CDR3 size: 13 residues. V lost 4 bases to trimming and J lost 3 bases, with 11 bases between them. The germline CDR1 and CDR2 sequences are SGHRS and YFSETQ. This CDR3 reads CASSVGNFYEQYF. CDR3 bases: TGCGCCAGCAGCGTCGGGAACTTCTACGAGCAGTACTTC.